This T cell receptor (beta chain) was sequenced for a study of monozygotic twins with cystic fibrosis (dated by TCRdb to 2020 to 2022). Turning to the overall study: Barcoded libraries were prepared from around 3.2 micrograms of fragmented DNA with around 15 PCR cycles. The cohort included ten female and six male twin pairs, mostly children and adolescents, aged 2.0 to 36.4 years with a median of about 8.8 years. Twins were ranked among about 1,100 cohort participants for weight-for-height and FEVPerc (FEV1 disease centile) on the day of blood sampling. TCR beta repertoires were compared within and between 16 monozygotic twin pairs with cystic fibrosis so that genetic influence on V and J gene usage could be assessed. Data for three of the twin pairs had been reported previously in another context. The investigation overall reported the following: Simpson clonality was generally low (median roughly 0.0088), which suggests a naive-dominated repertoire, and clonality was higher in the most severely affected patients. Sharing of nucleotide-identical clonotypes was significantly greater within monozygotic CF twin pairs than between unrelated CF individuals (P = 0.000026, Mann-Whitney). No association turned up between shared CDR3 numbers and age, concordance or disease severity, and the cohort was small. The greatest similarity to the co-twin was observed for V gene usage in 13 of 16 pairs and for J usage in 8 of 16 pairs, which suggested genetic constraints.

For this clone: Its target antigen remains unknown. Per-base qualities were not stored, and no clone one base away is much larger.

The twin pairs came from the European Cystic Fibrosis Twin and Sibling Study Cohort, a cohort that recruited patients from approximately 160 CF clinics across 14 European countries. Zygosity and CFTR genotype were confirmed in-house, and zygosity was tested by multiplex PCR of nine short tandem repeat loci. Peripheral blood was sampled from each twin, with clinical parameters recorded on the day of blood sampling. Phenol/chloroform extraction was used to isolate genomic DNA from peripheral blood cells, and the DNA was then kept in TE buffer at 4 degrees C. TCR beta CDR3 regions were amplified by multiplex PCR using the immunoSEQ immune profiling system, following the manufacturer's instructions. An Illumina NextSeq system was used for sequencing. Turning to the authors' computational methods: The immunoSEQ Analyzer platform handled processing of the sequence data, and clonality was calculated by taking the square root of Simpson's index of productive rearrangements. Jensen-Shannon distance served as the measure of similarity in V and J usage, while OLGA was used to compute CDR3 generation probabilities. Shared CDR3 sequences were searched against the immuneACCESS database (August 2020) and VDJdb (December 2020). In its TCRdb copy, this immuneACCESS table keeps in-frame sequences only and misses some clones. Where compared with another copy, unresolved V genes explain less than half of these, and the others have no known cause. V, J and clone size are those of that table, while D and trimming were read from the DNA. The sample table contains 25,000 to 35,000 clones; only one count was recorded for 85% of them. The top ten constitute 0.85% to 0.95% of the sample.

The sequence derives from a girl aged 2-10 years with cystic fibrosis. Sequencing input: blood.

The bases are TGTGCCAGCAGCCAACACGCCCAGCTTAACTATGGCTACACCTTC. Its translation reads: CASSQHAQLNYGYTF. This receptor chain uses TRBV4-2 and TRBJ1-2; no D gene is confidently identified. CDR1 and CDR2 were assigned from the germline V gene as LGHNA and YNFKEQ. From its cysteine to its phenylalanine, the CDR3 spans 15 amino acids. Only CDR3 DNA is held: 45 bases, read in frame from base 1. V and J are truncated by 2 bases and 1 base respectively, leaving an intervening sequence of 11 bases.